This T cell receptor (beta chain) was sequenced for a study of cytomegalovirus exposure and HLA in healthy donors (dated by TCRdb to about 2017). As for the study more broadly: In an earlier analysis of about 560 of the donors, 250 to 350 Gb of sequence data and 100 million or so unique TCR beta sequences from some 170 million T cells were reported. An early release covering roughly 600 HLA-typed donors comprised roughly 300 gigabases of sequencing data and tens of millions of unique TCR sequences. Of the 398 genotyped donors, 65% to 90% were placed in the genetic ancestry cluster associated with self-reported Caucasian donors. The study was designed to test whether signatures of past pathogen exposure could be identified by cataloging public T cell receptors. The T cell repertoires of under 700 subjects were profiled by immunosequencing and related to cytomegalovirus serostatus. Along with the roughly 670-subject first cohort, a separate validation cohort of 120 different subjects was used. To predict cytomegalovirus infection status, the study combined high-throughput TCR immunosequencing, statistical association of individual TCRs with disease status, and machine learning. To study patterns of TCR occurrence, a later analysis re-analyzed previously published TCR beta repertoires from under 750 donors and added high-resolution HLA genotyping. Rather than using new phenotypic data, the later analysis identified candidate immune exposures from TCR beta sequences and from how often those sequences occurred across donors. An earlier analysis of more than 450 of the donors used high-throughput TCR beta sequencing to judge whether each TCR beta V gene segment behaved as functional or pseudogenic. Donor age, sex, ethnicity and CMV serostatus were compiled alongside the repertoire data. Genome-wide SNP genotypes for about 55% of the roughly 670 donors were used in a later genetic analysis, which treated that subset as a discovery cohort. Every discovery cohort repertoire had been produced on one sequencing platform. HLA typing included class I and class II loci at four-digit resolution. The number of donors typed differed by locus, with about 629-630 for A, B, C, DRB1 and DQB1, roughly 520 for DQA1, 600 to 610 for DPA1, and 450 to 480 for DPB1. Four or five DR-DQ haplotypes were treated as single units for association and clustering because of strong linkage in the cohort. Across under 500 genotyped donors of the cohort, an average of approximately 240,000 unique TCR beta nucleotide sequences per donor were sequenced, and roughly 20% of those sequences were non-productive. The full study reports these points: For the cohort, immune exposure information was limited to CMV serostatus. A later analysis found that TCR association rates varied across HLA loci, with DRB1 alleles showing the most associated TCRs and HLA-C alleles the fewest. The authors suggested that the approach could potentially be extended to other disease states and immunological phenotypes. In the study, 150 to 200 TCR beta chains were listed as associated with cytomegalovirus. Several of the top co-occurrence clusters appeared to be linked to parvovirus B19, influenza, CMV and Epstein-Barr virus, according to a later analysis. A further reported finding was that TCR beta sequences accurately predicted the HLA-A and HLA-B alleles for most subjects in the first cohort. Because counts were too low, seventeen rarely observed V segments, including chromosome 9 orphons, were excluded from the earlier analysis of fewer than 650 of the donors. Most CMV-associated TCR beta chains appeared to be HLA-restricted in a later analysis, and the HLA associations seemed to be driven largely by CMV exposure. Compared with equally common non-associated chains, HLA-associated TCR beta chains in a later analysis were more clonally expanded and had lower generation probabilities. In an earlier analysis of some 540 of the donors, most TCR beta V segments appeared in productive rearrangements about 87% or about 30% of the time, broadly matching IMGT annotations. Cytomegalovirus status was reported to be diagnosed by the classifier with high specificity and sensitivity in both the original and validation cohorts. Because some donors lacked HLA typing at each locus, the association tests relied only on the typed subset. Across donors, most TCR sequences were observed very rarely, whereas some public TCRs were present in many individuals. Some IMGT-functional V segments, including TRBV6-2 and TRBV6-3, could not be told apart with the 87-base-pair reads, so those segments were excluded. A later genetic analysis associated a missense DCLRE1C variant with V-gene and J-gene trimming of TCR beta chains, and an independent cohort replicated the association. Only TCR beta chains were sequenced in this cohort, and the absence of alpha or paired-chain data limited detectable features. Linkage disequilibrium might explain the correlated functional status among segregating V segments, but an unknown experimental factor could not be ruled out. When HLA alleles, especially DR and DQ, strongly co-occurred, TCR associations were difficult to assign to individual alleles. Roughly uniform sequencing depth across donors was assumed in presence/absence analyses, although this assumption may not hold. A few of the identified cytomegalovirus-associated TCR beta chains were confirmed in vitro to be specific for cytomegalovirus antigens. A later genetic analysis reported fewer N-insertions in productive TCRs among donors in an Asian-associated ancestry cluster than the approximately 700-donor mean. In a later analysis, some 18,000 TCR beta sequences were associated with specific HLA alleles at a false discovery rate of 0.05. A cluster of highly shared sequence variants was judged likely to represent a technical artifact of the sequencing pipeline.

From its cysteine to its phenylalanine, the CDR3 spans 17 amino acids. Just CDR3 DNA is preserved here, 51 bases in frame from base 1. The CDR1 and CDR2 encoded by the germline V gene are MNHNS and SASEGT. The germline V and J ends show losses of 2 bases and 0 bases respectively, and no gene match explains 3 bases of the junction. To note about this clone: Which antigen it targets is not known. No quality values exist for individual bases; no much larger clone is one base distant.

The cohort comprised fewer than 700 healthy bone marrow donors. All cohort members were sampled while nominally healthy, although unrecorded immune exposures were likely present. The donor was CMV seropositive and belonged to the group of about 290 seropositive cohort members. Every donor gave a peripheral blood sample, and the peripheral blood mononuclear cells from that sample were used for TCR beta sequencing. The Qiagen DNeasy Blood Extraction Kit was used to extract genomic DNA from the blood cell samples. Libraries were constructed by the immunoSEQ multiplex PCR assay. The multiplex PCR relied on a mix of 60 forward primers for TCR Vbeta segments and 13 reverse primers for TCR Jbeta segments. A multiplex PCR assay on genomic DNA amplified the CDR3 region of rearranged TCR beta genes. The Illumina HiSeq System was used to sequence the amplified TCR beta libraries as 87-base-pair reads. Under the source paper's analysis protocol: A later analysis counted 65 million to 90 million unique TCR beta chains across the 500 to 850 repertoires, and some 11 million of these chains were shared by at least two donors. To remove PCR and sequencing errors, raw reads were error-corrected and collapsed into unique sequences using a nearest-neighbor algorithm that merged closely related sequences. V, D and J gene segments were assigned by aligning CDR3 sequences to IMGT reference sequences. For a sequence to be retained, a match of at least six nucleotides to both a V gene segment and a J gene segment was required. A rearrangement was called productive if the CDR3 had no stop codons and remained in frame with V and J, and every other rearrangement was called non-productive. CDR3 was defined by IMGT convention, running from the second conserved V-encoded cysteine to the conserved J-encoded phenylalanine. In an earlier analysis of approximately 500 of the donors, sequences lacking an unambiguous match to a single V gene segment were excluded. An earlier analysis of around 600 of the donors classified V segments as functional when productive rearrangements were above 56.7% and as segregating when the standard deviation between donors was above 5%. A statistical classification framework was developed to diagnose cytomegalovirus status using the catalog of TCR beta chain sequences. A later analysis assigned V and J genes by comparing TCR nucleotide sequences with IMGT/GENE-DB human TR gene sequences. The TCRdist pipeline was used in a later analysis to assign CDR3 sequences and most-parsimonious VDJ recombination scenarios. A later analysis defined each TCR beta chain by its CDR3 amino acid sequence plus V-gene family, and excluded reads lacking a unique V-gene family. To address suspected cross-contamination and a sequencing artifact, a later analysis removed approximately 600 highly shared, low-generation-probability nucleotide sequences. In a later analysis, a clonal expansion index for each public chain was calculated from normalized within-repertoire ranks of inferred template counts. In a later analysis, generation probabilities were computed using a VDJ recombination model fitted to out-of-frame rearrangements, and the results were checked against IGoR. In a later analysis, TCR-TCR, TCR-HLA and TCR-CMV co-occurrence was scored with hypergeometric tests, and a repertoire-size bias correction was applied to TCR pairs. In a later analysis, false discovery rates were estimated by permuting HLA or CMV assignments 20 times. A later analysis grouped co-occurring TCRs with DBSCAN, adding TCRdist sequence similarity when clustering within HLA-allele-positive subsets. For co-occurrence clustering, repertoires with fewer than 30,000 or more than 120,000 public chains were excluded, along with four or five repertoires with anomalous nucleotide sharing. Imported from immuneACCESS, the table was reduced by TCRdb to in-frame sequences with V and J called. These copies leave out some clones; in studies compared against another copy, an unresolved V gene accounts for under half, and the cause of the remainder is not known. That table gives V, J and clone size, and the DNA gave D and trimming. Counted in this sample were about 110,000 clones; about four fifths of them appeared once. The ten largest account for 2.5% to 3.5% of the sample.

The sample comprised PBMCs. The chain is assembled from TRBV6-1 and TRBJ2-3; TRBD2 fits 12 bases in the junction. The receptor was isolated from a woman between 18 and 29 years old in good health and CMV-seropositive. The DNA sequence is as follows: TGTGCCAGCAGTGAAAGGACTAGCGGGACTAGCACAGATACGCAGTATTTT. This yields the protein CASSERTSGTSTDTQYF.